This TCR beta chain was identified in a study of CD8 T cells in Susac syndrome. In germline, CDR1 is SGHTA, CDR2 FQGNSA. This CDR3 has 13 amino acids. V was shortened by 1 base and J by 8 bases, with 11 bases between the two germline ends. Sequencing of TCR beta was carried out in blood CD8+ and CD4+ T cells. Both CD4+ and CD8+ T cells were negatively isolated, and TEMRA cells underwent FACS enrichment. RNA in amounts of roughly 0.5 to 1 ug was reverse transcribed with random hexamers. Across 54 Vbeta and 13 Jbeta, TCR beta CDR3 was amplified with immunoSEQ multiplex PCR. MiXCR was run by TCRdb on the immunoSEQ multiplex PCR reads, yielding one entry per CDR3 protein. Of some 140,000 distinct CDR3 sequences detected, 80% to 85% appear once; the ten largest clones hold roughly 0.5%.

This TCR came from a human donor with multiple sclerosis. This chain connects TRBV7-2 to TRBJ1-1; no clear D gene. The specimen sequenced was CD8+ T cells from PBMCs. CDR3: CASSLVGAGEAFF. The CDR3 bases are TGTGCCAGCAGCTTAGTCGGCGCGGGAGAAGCTTTCTTT.